Presented here are 20 T cell receptor beta chains from one specimen sequenced in a study of T cell responses to AZD1222 COVID-19 vaccine. This table comes from immunoSEQ multiplex PCR, and its TCRdb copy is limited to in-frame clones, with some not included. The table lists 150,000 to 200,000 clones, around 93% of them singletons. Sample: peripheral blood, taken on day 0 of AZD1222 vaccination. These TCRs come from an adult in good health.

V and J are TRBV7-6 and TRBJ2-2, with 7 bases matching TRBD2. Germline V gene data show CDR1 as SGHVS and CDR2 as FNYEAQ. There are 17 residues in the CDR3. J lost 0 bases, V lost 6 bases, and 10 bases had no gene match. CDR3 DNA: TGTGCCAGCAGTCGCAAAGCCGCGGGGGCGAACACCGGGGAGCTGTTTTTT. Amino acids: CASSRKAAGANTGELFF.

This rearrangement joins TRBV15 to TRBJ2-7, with TRBD1 matching over 9 bases. The CDR3 sequence is 15 residues long. Trimming took 5 bases from V and 3 from J; bases not matched to a gene: 8. Germline V lookup: CDR1 LNHNV, CDR2 YYDKDF (reference sequence). DNA for the CDR3: TGTGCCACCAGCCCTACCGGGACAGGGCTCTACGAGCAGTACTTC. Translating it yields CATSPTGTGLYEQYF.

This chain uses TRBV29-1 with TRBJ2-2, with 8 positions matching TRBD2. This CDR3 comprises 16 residues. Trimming cost V 2 bases and J 1 base; bases outside gene matches: 6. Germline-derived CDR1 and CDR2 are SQVTM and ANQGSEA. CDR3 residues: CSVERAGDVNTGELFF. The CDR3 bases are TGCAGCGTTGAAAGAGCGGGAGACGTGAACACCGGGGAGCTGTTTTTT.

The chain has TRBV30 and TRBJ1-1; D possibly corresponds to TRBD1 (6 bases). Looked up from germline, CDR1 is GTSNPN and CDR2 is SVGIG (reference sequence). The CDR3 is 16 residues long. With 4 bases removed from V and 1 base from J, the gap between germline ends came to 19 bases. CDR3 DNA sequence: TGTGCCTGGACTCCTGGGGGGGCAAGCTGGAACACTGAAGCTTTCTTT. This translates into CAWTPGGASWNTEAFF.

In this sample, this clone turned up once. The V and J genes are TRBV6-5 and TRBJ1-2; 7 bases match TRBD1. J lost 7 bases, V lost 7 bases, and 9 bases had no gene match. Germline V lookup: CDR1 MNHEY, CDR2 SVGAGI. The length of the CDR3 is 13 residues. The CDR3: CASTQTGEGGYTF. CDR3 DNA sequence: TGTGCCAGCACTCAAACAGGGGAGGGTGGCTACACCTTC.

The V gene is TRBV6-5, the J gene TRBJ2-7; D is ambiguous. V was cut by 5 bases and J by 3 bases, with 2 bases left in between. In germline, CDR1 is MNHEY, CDR2 SVGAGI. The CDR3 is 10 residues long. This CDR3 reads CASSNYEQYF. Here the CDR3 DNA reads TGTGCCAGCAGTAACTACGAGCAGTACTTC.

The chain joins TRBV28 to TRBJ1-5, with no clear D. CDR3 size: 11 residues. Germline V gene sequence: CDR1 MDHEN, CDR2 SYDVKM. Between the trimmed V and J ends, which lost 5 bases and 4 bases, there was a span of 3 bases. CDR3 region: CASSLNQPQHF. The CDR3 DNA follows: TGTGCCAGCAGTCTAAATCAGCCCCAGCATTTT.

This chain joins TRBV2 and TRBJ2-7; unclear D gene. Germline V gene lookup returns CDR1 SNHLY and CDR2 FYNNEI. This CDR3 is 11 amino acids long. Deletions cut 4 bases from V and 3 bases from J, with 4 bases between. The CDR3 DNA is TGTGCCAGCAGTGGAGACTACGAGCAGTACTTC. Translating gives CASSGDYEQYF.

The V call is TRBV6-5, the J call TRBJ2-7; possibly TRBD2 for D (5 bases). From germline, CDR1 is MNHEY and CDR2 SVGAGI. The CDR3 contains 15 residues. Trimming stripped 0 bases from V and 2 bases from J, with 11 bases between. CDR3 DNA: TGTGCCAGCAGTTACTCGGGTCGGGATCCCTACGAGCAGTACTTC. Translating it yields CASSYSGRDPYEQYF.

The V call is TRBV18, the J call TRBJ1-5; 11 bases line up with TRBD1. Germline loops: CDR1 KGHSH, CDR2 LQKENI. The CDR3 is 16 residues long. Unmatched junction bases numbered 6, after V lost 6 bases and J lost 2 bases. CDR3: CASSRTGQGGNQPQHF. The CDR3 DNA reads as TGTGCCAGCTCGAGGACGGGACAGGGGGGCAATCAGCCCCAGCATTTT.

The rearrangement links TRBV28 to TRBJ1-4; maybe TRBD1 (5 bases). This CDR3 region has 12 residues. V lost 7 bases and J 5 bases, leaving 8 bases between the germline ends. Germline CDR1 is MDHEN and CDR2 is SYDVKM. DNA for the CDR3: TGTGCCAGCAAGCGGGGCAATGAAAAACTGTTTTTT. It codes for CASKRGNEKLFF.

To note about this clone: With a much larger clone just one base away, this may be a read error. The chain employs TRBV5-1 and TRBJ2-7, with TRBD2 matching over 9 bases. Germline CDR1 reads SGHRS; CDR2 reads YFSETQ. The trim removed 4 bases at V and 3 bases at J, leaving 11 bases unmatched. This CDR3 has 16 residues. The CDR3 reads CASSEVGAGGGYEQYF. DNA of the CDR3: TGCGCCAGCAGCGAGGTTGGGGCGGGAGGGGGCTACGAGCAGTACTTC.

The chain couples TRBV9 to TRBJ2-2; 13 bases are shared with TRBD2. The germline V gene has CDR1 SGDLS and CDR2 YYNGEE. The CDR3 loop spans 16 amino acids. V lost 4 bases, J lost 6 bases, and 6 bases stayed unmatched. The CDR3 protein is CASSHGLAGAPGELFF. Written as DNA, the CDR3 is TGTGCCAGCAGCCACGGACTAGCGGGAGCCCCCGGGGAGCTGTTTTTT.

The CDR3 here is CASSQGLAGGRGTQYF. The DNA for the CDR3 is TGTGCCAGCAGCCAAGGCCTAGCGGGAGGTAGGGGTACGCAGTATTTT. The rearrangement links TRBV4-2 to TRBJ2-3; 11 nucleotides agree with TRBD2. The CDR3 runs to 16 residues. The V segment lost 1 base and the J segment 8 bases; nucleotides outside the gene matches: 8. Germline CDR1 LGHNA, CDR2 YNFKEQ.

The V call is TRBV5-6, the J call TRBJ2-7; a weak D match, TRBD1 (5 bases). Trimming cost V 4 bases and J 4 bases, with 18 bases left between them. The germline gives CDR1 SGHDT, CDR2 YYEEEE. This CDR3 comprises 15 residues. CDR3 amino acids: CASSPGGARPYEQYF. CDR3 DNA sequence: TGTGCCAGCAGCCCAGGTGGGGCTCGACCATACGAGCAGTACTTC.

This sequence joins TRBV3-1 (or the pseudogene TRBV3-2) and TRBJ2-1; no firm D call. The CDR3 is made up of 12 amino acids. Trimming cost V 3 bases and J 7 bases, with 7 bases left between them. Germline V gene sequence: CDR1 LGHDT, CDR2 YNNKEL (reference sequence). The CDR3 reads CASSQPSNEQFF. CDR3 DNA sequence: TGTGCCAGCAGCCAGCCCTCAAATGAGCAGTTCTTC.

V gene TRBV18 combines with J gene TRBJ2-2, with unresolved D. With 1 base removed from V and 0 bases from J, the gap between germline ends came to 9 bases. CDR1 and CDR2 from the germline V gene are KGHSH and LQKENI. The CDR3 sequence is 16 residues long. CDR3 bases: TGTGCCAGCTCACCACGGCCAGGAGCGAACACCGGGGAGCTGTTTTTT. Translation gives CASSPRPGANTGELFF.

The chain links TRBV6-1 to TRBJ1-2; the D gene is possibly TRBD1 (6 bases). V lost 2 bases and J 5 bases, leaving 9 bases between the germline ends. Germline values: CDR1 MNHNS, CDR2 SASEGT. The CDR3 spans 13 residues. CDR3 protein: CASSERTGYGYTF. Here the CDR3 DNA reads TGTGCCAGCAGTGAACGCACAGGGTATGGCTACACCTTC.

The chain links TRBV6-6 to TRBJ2-5; D not resolved. V lost 2 bases and J 1 base, leaving 8 bases between the germline ends. Germline V lookup: CDR1 MNHNY, CDR2 SVGAGI (reference sequence). The CDR3 runs 14 residues. Written as DNA, the CDR3 is TGTGCCAGCAGTTACGGCGCGGTCCAAGAGACCCAGTACTTC. It is translated as CASSYGAVQETQYF.

The chain is built from TRBV5-4 and TRBJ2-7; TRBD2 agrees at 9 bases. The V and J ends lost 4 bases and 5 bases, in that order; junction bases with no gene match: 10. Germline CDR1 reads SGHNT; CDR2 reads YYREEE (reference sequence). The CDR3 runs to 15 residues. CDR3 region: CASSQPGLASHEQYF. In DNA, the CDR3 is TGTGCCAGCAGCCAGCCGGGACTAGCTTCCCACGAGCAGTACTTC.